This TCR beta chain was recovered during a study of T cells after posttransplantation cyclophosphamide. Here immunoSEQ multiplex PCR was the method, and the copy in TCRdb shows in-frame clones only, minus some. In total the sample includes about 36,000 clones, none of them seen once. The study's findings and limits: Skin or GI-infiltrating T cells shared few TRB sequences with blood.

This clone was found many times. Its antigen is not known. Deletions cut 4 bases from V and 1 base from J, with 13 bases between. The germline CDR1 and CDR2 sequences are SGHTS and YDEGEE. This CDR3 has 15 residues. The gene calls are TRBV5-8 and TRBJ2-3, with a tentative D call TRBD1 (6 bases). Specimen: PBMCs. This TCR came from a girl aged 10-17 years in good health, CMV-negative, and a related stem cell transplant donor. The chain's CDR3 is CASSLARGGTDTQYF. DNA of the CDR3: TGTGCCAGCAGCCTCGCCAGGGGCGGCACAGATACGCAGTATTTT.